This is a list of T cell receptor beta chains from one sample in a study of regulatory T cells in long-lasting Graves disease. TCRdb used MiXCR to reprocess the multiplex PCR reads, holding one entry per CDR3 protein. This sample has about 430,000 distinct CDR3 sequences; 14% to 15% occur once, and the top ten carry roughly 7.7%. This sample also appeared in a second study, on T cells in Graves' hyperthyroidism and ophthalmopathy.

Here the sequenced sample was peripheral blood mononuclear cells (PBMCs), taken at new diagnosis, from a patient treated with antithyroid drugs. The receptors derive from a woman aged 40 to 50 with Graves disease. The CDR3 runs from the conserved cysteine through the conserved F or W. Fields, in order: clone size, V gene, D gene, J gene, CDR3 DNA, CDR3 protein. D genes are given only for firm matches. Clone sizes are given selectively: once, few, many, or a class where the clone is expanded.

>NA|TRBV11-2|TRBD1|TRBJ1-3
TGTGCCAGCAGCTTCGGGACAGCGAGCTCTGGAAACACCATATATTTT
CASSFGTASSGNTIYF
>NA|TRBV2|TRBD2|TRBJ2-3
TGTGCCAGCAGCTTATCAGGGACTAGCAGAAGTAAATATTTT
CASSLSGTSRSKYF
>many|TRBV12-3/TRBV12-4|NA|TRBJ2-2
TGTGCCAGCAGTTTAGATCCGGACTCCACCGGGGAGCTGTTTTTT
CASSLDPDSTGELFF
>many|TRBV29-1|NA|TRBJ1-2
TGCAGCGTTGCAGAGAACTATGGCTACACCTTC
CSVAENYGYTF
>NA|TRBV7-6|NA|TRBJ2-1
TGTGCCAGCAGCCATTCGACAGGCGATTCCTACAATGAGCAGTTCTTC
CASSHSTGDSYNEQFF
>NA|TRBV11-2|TRBD2|TRBJ2-3
TGTGCCAGCAGCTTAGGTCGCGGCAGGGTCCGCACCGGGGAGCGGGAGGGGAATACGCAGTATTTT
CASSLGRGRVRTGEREGNTQYF
>NA|TRBV19|TRBD1|TRBJ1-5
TGTGCCAGTAGTACGCGACAGGGGGTTGGGCCCCAGCATTTT
CASSTRQGVGPQHF
>few|TRBV24-1|TRBD2|TRBJ2-1
TGTGCCACCAATACCCTAGCGGGAGGGTCCTACAATGAGCAGTTCTTC
CATNTLAGGSYNEQFF
>few|TRBV6-5|TRBD2|TRBJ2-3
TGTGCCAGCAGTTCGGGACTAGCGGGGGGAGGTAGCACAGATACGCAGTATTTT
CASSSGLAGGGSTDTQYF
>many|TRBV11-2|TRBD2|TRBJ2-3
TGTGCCAGCAGCCCAGGACTAGCGGGAGCAGATACGCAGTATTTT
CASSPGLAGADTQYF
>few|TRBV11-3|TRBD1|TRBJ2-3
TGTGCCAGCAGCGGTCCACAGGGGGCCTTCGCAGATACGCAGTATTTT
CASSGPQGAFADTQYF
>many|TRBV27|NA|TRBJ1-1
TGTGCCAGCAGTTCACAGGTATATAACACTGAAGCTTTCTTT
CASSSQVYNTEAFF
>many|TRBV20-1|NA|TRBJ2-7
TGCAGTGCTAGTGGGGGCAGGGCGGTACACGAGCAGTACTTC
CSASGGRAVHEQYF
>many|TRBV3-1|NA|TRBJ2-7
TGTGCCAGCAGCCGGAGCTCCTACGAGCAGTACTTC
CASSRSSYEQYF
>many|TRBV27|NA|TRBJ1-1
TGTGCCAGCAGTCTCCCAGAAGCTTTCTTT
CASSLPEAFF
>many|TRBV28|TRBD1|TRBJ2-1
TGTGCCAGCAGCGGTTCAAGACAGGGCCCCTACAATGAGCAGTTCTTC
CASSGSRQGPYNEQFF
>few|TRBV7-9|NA|TRBJ1-4
TGTGCCAGCAGCTTAGTTAGAGGGATTCAGAATGAAAAACTGTTTTTT
CASSLVRGIQNEKLFF
>many|TRBV20-1|NA|TRBJ2-7
TGCAGTGCTAGAGAGGCTACCCCAAATGAGCAGTACTTC
CSAREATPNEQYF
>NA|TRBV11-2|TRBD2|TRBJ2-1
TGTGCCAGCAGCTCCTTGGGGGAGGGGTGGCTCTACAATGAGCAGTTCTTC
CASSSLGEGWLYNEQFF
>many|TRBV28|NA|TRBJ1-3
TGTGCCAGCGGCCTCTCCTGGGGGCCTGGAAACACCATATATTTT
CASGLSWGPGNTIYF
>NA|TRBV4-1|TRBD1|TRBJ2-7
TGCGCCAGCAGCCGAGCAGGACAGGGGAGAGACGAGCAGTACTTC
CASSRAGQGRDEQYF
>many|TRBV15|TRBD2|TRBJ2-1
TGTGCCACCAGCTTCAGCCCGACGGGGAACCTAGCGGGAGAGCAGTTCTTC
CATSFSPTGNLAGEQFF
>NA|TRBV20-1|NA|TRBJ1-1
TGCAGTGCTAGACGAGAACAAGGTAGGGGAGATGAAGCTTTCTTT
CSARREQGRGDEAFF
>many|TRBV5-1|TRBD2|TRBJ2-1
TGCGCCAGCAGCCCCGAAGGCCTAGCGGGAAGCTCCTACAATGAGCAGTTCTTC
CASSPEGLAGSSYNEQFF
>many|TRBV5-5|TRBD1|TRBJ1-1
TGTGCCAGCAGCTCATACCCACCAGGGGGTACCAACACTGAAGCTTTCTTT
CASSSYPPGGTNTEAFF
>NA|TRBV12-3/TRBV12-4|NA|TRBJ2-7
TGTGCCAGCAGTTTTGCTCAGGGGACGGCTTCCTACGAGCAGTACTTC
CASSFAQGTASYEQYF
>many|TRBV28|NA|TRBJ2-7
TGTGCCAGCAGCCAAGCCCGCAGACTTCTTACAAAAGCTCCCGATGGTTACGAGCAGTACTTC
CASSQARRLLTKAPDGYEQYF
>NA|TRBV5-1|NA|TRBJ2-5
TGCGCCAGCAGCCCCGGGCCCATCGAGACCCAGTACTTC
CASSPGPIETQYF
>NA|TRBV3-1|NA|TRBJ1-5
TGTGCCAGCAGCCAAGGGTCAGATAATCAGCCCCAGCATTTT
CASSQGSDNQPQHF
>many|TRBV18|NA|TRBJ1-1
TGTGCCAGCTCACCACCGATTCTCGAGAACACTGAAGCTTTCTTT
CASSPPILENTEAFF
>many|TRBV10-3|NA|TRBJ2-7
TGTGCCATCAGTGAATTACTGAACTACGAGCAGTACTTC
CAISELLNYEQYF
>NA|TRBV18|NA|TRBJ1-5
TGTGCCAGCCACCGGCAGGGGAACAATCAGCCCCAGCATTTT
CASHRQGNNQPQHF
>NA|TRBV27|TRBD1|TRBJ1-2
TGTGCCAGCAGTTACGTCGGAGGGACAGGGAGGTGGGGCTACACCTTC
CASSYVGGTGRWGYTF
>many|TRBV19|NA|TRBJ2-2
TGTGCCAGTAGTTCGGGACCCAGCCCAACCGGGGAGCTGTTTTTT
CASSSGPSPTGELFF
>many|TRBV2|NA|TRBJ2-1
TGTGCCAGCAGTGATTGGAGCTCGGCAGCGTATCAACGGAATGAGCAGTTCTTC
CASSDWSSAAYQRNEQFF
>many|TRBV28|TRBD1|TRBJ2-7
TGTGCCAGCAGTTTATGGGACAGGGGTCATTGGATTCAGTACTTC
CASSLWDRGHWIQYF
>NA|TRBV6-2/TRBV6-3|TRBD2|TRBJ2-1
TGTGCCAGCAGCCACGCACCGGGACTAGCGGACAATGAGCAGTTCTTC
CASSHAPGLADNEQFF
>NA|TRBV7-8|NA|TRBJ1-2
TGTGCCAGCAGCTTACAGACTTACTATGGCTACACCTTC
CASSLQTYYGYTF
>few|TRBV3-1|NA|TRBJ2-5
TGTGCCAGCAGCCACCGGGGGTTTTCAGAGACCCAGTACTTC
CASSHRGFSETQYF
>many|TRBV11-3|NA|TRBJ1-6
TGTGCCAGCAGCCTCCGACGGAGCCGTGGTAATTCACCCCTCCACTTT
CASSLRRSRGNSPLHF
>NA|TRBV5-1|NA|TRBJ1-2
TGCGCCAGCAGCTTAAACACGGTTCGTTATGGCTACACCTTC
CASSLNTVRYGYTF
>many|TRBV12-3/TRBV12-4|TRBD2|TRBJ2-1
TGTGCCAGCAGTTTATACGGAGCGGGAGACTCCTACAATGAGCAGTTCTTC
CASSLYGAGDSYNEQFF
>many|TRBV27|TRBD2|TRBJ2-7
TGCGCCAGCAGCAGGCTAGCGGGAGGGGGCTACGAGCAGTACTTC
CASSRLAGGGYEQYF
>NA|TRBV12-3/TRBV12-4|NA|TRBJ1-4
TGTGCCAGCACCTGGGGTTGGGGAAATGAAAAACTGTTTTTT
CASTWGWGNEKLFF
>NA|TRBV5-1|TRBD2|TRBJ2-7
TGCGCCAGCAGCTTGGATAGCGGGGCCGTAGGGCAGTACTTC
CASSLDSGAVGQYF
>many|TRBV2|TRBD2|TRBJ2-1
TGTGCCAGCAGAAGCGGGAGGAGCTACAATGAGCAGTTCTTC
CASRSGRSYNEQFF
>many|TRBV6-1|NA|TRBJ2-7
TGTGCCAGCAGTGACAGAGGGATCTCCTACGAGCAGTACTTC
CASSDRGISYEQYF
>once|TRBV6-2/TRBV6-3|TRBD2|TRBJ2-7
TGTGCCAGCACCACAAGCGGGGGGAACCCCTACGAGCAGTACTTC
CASTTSGGNPYEQYF